Each of the 7 T cell receptor beta chains below was sequenced from the same sample in a study of T cells after somatic rescue of genetic block. Clones were read by immunoSEQ multiplex PCR, and TCRdb kept only the in-frame ones, dropping some. The data hold tens of thousands of clones, with 85% to 95% observed a single time. Source material: peripheral blood mononuclear cells (PBMCs). The receptors come from a man in his forties or fifties.

This sequence joins TRBV11-3 and TRBJ2-6; perhaps D is TRBD1 or TRBD2 (6 bases each). Germline V gene data show CDR1 as SGHNT and CDR2 as YENEEA. Trimming removed 0 bases at V and 2 bases at J, with 8 bases between. This CDR3 has 16 amino acids. CDR3 loop: CASSLDRGPGANVLTF. In DNA form, the CDR3 reads TGTGCCAGCAGCTTAGATCGGGGGCCTGGGGCCAACGTCCTGACTTTC.

The chain couples TRBV25-1 to TRBJ2-1, with a possible D match to TRBD2 (6 bases). The germline CDR1 and CDR2 sequences are MGHDK and SYGVNS. CDR3 length: 13 amino acids. Trimming removed 8 bases at V and 2 bases at J, with 10 bases between. DNA for the CDR3: TGTGCCAGCCAGGGAGGCCCCTACAATGAGCAGTTCTTC. It codes for CASQGGPYNEQFF.

J is TRBJ1-2 and V is TRBV7-8; the D is unclear. Germline assignment: CDR1 SGHVS and CDR2 FQNEAQ. V shed 5 bases and J shed 4 bases, with 14 bases lying between them. The CDR3 is 14 amino acids. CDR3 region: CASSPFIGIYGYTF. The CDR3 DNA sequence: TGTGCCAGCAGCCCCTTTATAGGGATCTATGGCTACACCTTC.

This chain connects TRBV7-2 to TRBJ1-3, with a tentative D call TRBD1 (5 bases). The CDR3 is 15 amino acids. Per germline, CDR1 SGHTA and CDR2 FQGNSA. V gave up 0 bases and J gave up 3 bases, with 9 bases separating them. The CDR3 bases are TGTGCCAGCAGCTTAGCGGTGGGGGTTGGAAACACCATATATTTT. Protein: CASSLAVGVGNTIYF.

The chain links TRBV25-1 to TRBJ1-4; the D gene is possibly TRBD1 (5 bases). This CDR3 region has 16 residues. CDR1 MGHDK and CDR2 SYGVNS come from the germline V gene. Trimming stripped 4 bases from V and 5 bases from J, with 17 bases between. CDR3 sequence (DNA): TGTGCCAGCAGTGCAAACCGGGGGACCCGGAATGAAAAACTGTTTTTT. It is translated as CASSANRGTRNEKLFF.

The chain employs TRBV27 and TRBJ2-1; D is unclear. The CDR3 is 11 residues long. Germline CDR1 MNHEY, CDR2 SMNVEV (reference sequence). Trimming stripped 7 bases from V and 12 bases from J, with 13 bases between. The CDR3 DNA is TGTGCCAGCACCCTACTGGGAAGGCAGTTCTTC. Residues: CASTLLGRQFF.

The chain employs TRBV28 and TRBJ2-7; 9 bases agree with TRBD1. The trim removed 1 base at V and 0 bases at J, leaving 4 bases unmatched. The germline V gene encodes CDR1 MDHEN and CDR2 SYDVKM. The CDR3 loop spans 16 amino acids. The CDR3 region has the DNA TGTGCCAGCAGTTTATCAGACAGGGGGGGCTCCTACGAGCAGTACTTC. Translation: CASSLSDRGGSYEQYF.